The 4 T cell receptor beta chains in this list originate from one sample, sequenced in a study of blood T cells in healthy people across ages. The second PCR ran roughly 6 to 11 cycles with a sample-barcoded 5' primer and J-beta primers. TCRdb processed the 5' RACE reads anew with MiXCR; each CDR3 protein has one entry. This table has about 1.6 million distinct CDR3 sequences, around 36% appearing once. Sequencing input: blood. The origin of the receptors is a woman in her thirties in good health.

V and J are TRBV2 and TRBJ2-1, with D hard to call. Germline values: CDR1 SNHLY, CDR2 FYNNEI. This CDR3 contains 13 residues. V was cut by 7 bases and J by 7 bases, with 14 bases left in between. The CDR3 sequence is CASKGGSTNEQFF. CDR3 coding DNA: TGTGCCAGCAAGGGTGGGTCTACGAATGAGCAGTTCTTC.

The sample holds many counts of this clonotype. The CDR3 DNA sequence: TGTGCCATCAGTGTCCCCACAGGGGGATACGAGCAGTACTTC. Protein: CAISVPTGGYEQYF. J is TRBJ2-7 and V is TRBV10-3, with TRBD1 identical over 8 bases. Trimming took 4 bases from V and 4 from J; bases not matched to a gene: 6. Germline loops: CDR1 ENHRY, CDR2 SYGVKD. The length of the CDR3 is 14 residues.

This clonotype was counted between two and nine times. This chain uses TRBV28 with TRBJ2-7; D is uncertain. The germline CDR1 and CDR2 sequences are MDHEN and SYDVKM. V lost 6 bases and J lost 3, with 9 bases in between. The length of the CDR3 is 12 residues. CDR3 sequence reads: CASSQPGYEQYF. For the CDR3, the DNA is TGTGCCAGCAGCCAACCTGGCTACGAGCAGTACTTC.

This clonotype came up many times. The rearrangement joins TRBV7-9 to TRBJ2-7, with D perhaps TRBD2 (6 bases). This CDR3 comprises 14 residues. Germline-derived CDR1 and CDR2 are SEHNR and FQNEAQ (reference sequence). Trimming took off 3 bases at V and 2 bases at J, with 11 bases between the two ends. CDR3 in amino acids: CASSFGTPPYEQYF. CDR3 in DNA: TGTGCCAGCAGCTTCGGGACTCCGCCCTACGAGCAGTACTTC.